Presented here are 19 T cell receptor beta chains from one specimen sequenced in a study of cytomegalovirus exposure and HLA in healthy donors. PCR primers comprised 60 Vbeta and 13 Jbeta primers. Assay: immunoSEQ multiplex PCR; the TCRdb copy retains only in-frame clones and omits some. The profile shows about 140,000 clones, around three quarters of them singletons. What was sequenced was PBMCs. The source of these receptors is a man aged 40-49 years in good health and CMV-seropositive.

V is TRBV5-8 and J is TRBJ2-1, with a possible D match to TRBD2 (5 bases). Trimming took off 1 base at V and 4 bases at J, with 18 bases between the two ends. Germline values: CDR1 SGHTS, CDR2 YDEGEE. CDR3 length equals 17 residues. The CDR3 sequence is CASSLKRECNPYNEQFF. The DNA of the CDR3 is TGTGCCAGCAGCTTGAAGAGGGAGTGCAACCCTTACAATGAGCAGTTCTTC.

This chain joins TRBV29-1 and TRBJ2-7, with D perhaps TRBD2 (7 bases). The CDR3 is 13 residues long. V lost 6 bases, J lost 2 bases, and 14 bases lay in between. Germline assignment: CDR1 SQVTM and CDR2 ANQGSEA. The CDR3 sequence: CSVDDGGPYEQYF. CDR3 nucleotide sequence: TGCAGCGTCGACGACGGGGGGCCCTACGAGCAGTACTTC.

The chain uses TRBV7-2 and TRBJ2-7; 10 bases agree with TRBD2. Trimming cost V 4 bases and J 3 bases; bases outside gene matches: 6. Germline V gene lookup returns CDR1 SGHTA and CDR2 FQGNSA. This CDR3 is built from 15 residues. The CDR3 sequence is CASSYRLAGVYEQYF. The CDR3 DNA sequence: TGTGCCAGCAGCTACCGACTAGCGGGCGTCTACGAGCAGTACTTC.

J is TRBJ2-1 and V is TRBV5-1; 10 positions match TRBD2. V shed 2 bases, J shed 7 bases, and the junction held 9 bases outside the gene matches. The CDR3 contains 16 residues. CDR1 is SGHRS, CDR2 YFSETQ, per germline. The CDR3 region has the DNA TGCGCCAGCAGCTTAGACGTAGCGGGGGGCGGGAATGAGCAGTTCTTC. Its protein product is CASSLDVAGGGNEQFF.

In its sample, this clone was seen a few times. The chain links TRBV4-2 to TRBJ1-5, with 8 nucleotides matching TRBD1. The V and J ends lost 0 bases and 4 bases, in that order; junction bases with no gene match: 2. The CDR3 is 15 amino acids. Germline CDR1 and CDR2: LGHNA and YNFKEQ. For the CDR3, the DNA is TGTGCCAGCAGCCAAGATGGACAGGGAAATCAGCCCCAGCATTTT. Translating gives CASSQDGQGNQPQHF.

This rearrangement joins TRBV6-1 to TRBJ1-1; no clear D gene. The CDR3 length is 14 residues. Germline V gene data show CDR1 as MNHNS and CDR2 as SASEGT. V lost 6 bases and J lost 1, with 12 bases in between. This CDR3 reads CASRVQPQNTEAFF. The CDR3 DNA sequence: TGTGCCAGCAGAGTACAGCCCCAGAACACTGAAGCTTTCTTT.

The V gene is TRBV2, the J gene TRBJ1-2; D is unclear. Germline assignment: CDR1 SNHLY and CDR2 FYNNEI. The CDR3 totals 13 residues. Trimming removed 0 bases from V and 4 bases from J, with 6 bases in between. The CDR3 nucleotides read TGTGCCAGCAGTGAAGCTCTGTTCTATGGCTACACCTTC. Residues: CASSEALFYGYTF.

CDR3 sequence: CASRYKRGVNWETQYF. The CDR3 DNA is TGTGCCAGTAGATATAAGCGGGGGGTAAACTGGGAGACCCAGTACTTC. The chain uses TRBV19 and TRBJ2-5; 9 positions agree with TRBD2. Per germline, CDR1 LNHDA and CDR2 SQIVND (reference sequence). After removal of 6 bases from V and 5 bases from J, the junction contained 13 bases not matched to a gene. This CDR3 is built from 16 residues.

This clone was seen a few times. The chain employs TRBV5-6 and TRBJ2-1; 9 positions match TRBD1. CDR1 is SGHDT and CDR2 is YYEEEE in the germline V gene. J was trimmed by 10 bases and V by 0 bases; bases with no gene match: 2. CDR3 length: 13 residues. The CDR3 is CASSLEGQGEQFF. The CDR3 region has the DNA TGTGCCAGCAGCTTGGAGGGACAGGGCGAGCAGTTCTTC.

The chain uses TRBV4-2 and TRBJ2-7, with D possibly matching TRBD2 (6 bases). Germline V CDR1 and CDR2: LGHNA, YNFKEQ. The CDR3 runs to 14 residues. Trimming pared 1 base from V and 2 bases from J, leaving 9 bases between. The CDR3 region has the DNA TGTGCCAGCAGCCAAGCGGGACTTCCCTACGAGCAGTACTTC. Translating gives CASSQAGLPYEQYF.

V and J are TRBV29-1 and TRBJ2-6; D perhaps matches TRBD1 (5 bases). Germline V lookup: CDR1 SQVTM, CDR2 ANQGSEA. V lost 4 bases, J lost 11 bases, and 12 bases lay in between. This CDR3 comprises 12 residues. The CDR3 protein is CSVVGQGDVLTF. The CDR3, as DNA: TGCAGCGTTGTCGGTCAGGGCGACGTCCTGACTTTC.

The chain is built from TRBV4-1 and TRBJ1-4; TRBD1 matches 9 bases. There are 13 residues in the CDR3. Trimming took 5 bases from V and 7 from J; bases not matched to a gene: 2. Germline assignment: CDR1 MGHRA and CDR2 YSYEKL. The CDR3: CASSGDRVEKLFF. The CDR3 DNA follows: TGCGCCAGCAGCGGGGACAGGGTTGAAAAACTGTTTTTT.

This rearrangement joins TRBV10-3 to TRBJ1-5; D unresolved. Germline V gene data show CDR1 as ENHRY and CDR2 as SYGVKD. The CDR3 extends over 14 amino acids. The germline V and J ends were trimmed by 4 bases and 0 bases, with 7 bases remaining between them. CDR3 DNA sequence: TGTGCCATCAGTGGTATCGGTAGCAATCAGCCCCAGCATTTT. Protein product: CAISGIGSNQPQHF.

The chain employs TRBV6-6 and TRBJ2-1; 7 nucleotides line up with TRBD2. The V gene's germline CDR1 is MNHNY and CDR2 SVGAGI (reference sequence). J gave up 5 bases and V 4 bases, and 5 bases lay outside the gene matches. The length of the CDR3 is 14 residues. This CDR3 reads CASSSRGSDNEQFF. The CDR3 DNA follows: TGTGCCAGCAGTTCACGCGGGAGCGACAATGAGCAGTTCTTC.

The chain joins TRBV30 to TRBJ2-4; 7 nucleotides agree with TRBD2. V trimming: 3 bases; J trimming: 2 bases; junction bases outside the gene matches: 19. This CDR3 region has 19 residues. Germline V gene data show CDR1 as GTSNPN and CDR2 as SVGIG (reference sequence). The CDR3 DNA sequence: TGTGCCTGGAGATCTGAGCGGGGAACCCCCGGCAGTTCCAAAAACATTCAGTACTTC. Protein sequence: CAWRSERGTPGSSKNIQYF.

The chain is built from TRBV14 and TRBJ1-1, with a weak D call TRBD1 (5 bases). This CDR3 is built from 17 residues. The V and J ends lost 4 bases and 0 bases respectively, with 18 bases between them. Germline CDR1 reads SGHDN; CDR2 reads FVKESK. CDR3 loop: CASSRISRGNMNTEAFF. CDR3 in DNA: TGTGCCAGCAGCCGAATTTCTCGGGGGAACATGAACACTGAAGCTTTCTTT.

The chain is built from TRBV27 and TRBJ1-4, with 8 bases identical to TRBD1. V lost 5 bases to trimming and J lost 11 bases; unmatched junction nucleotides: 7. CDR1 and CDR2 from the germline V gene are MNHEY and SMNVEV (reference sequence). The CDR3 is made up of 13 amino acids. Here the CDR3 DNA reads TGTGCCAGCAGTGATTACAGGGGGGGGAAACTGTTTTTT. This codes for CASSDYRGGKLFF.

This chain connects TRBV27 to TRBJ2-7; 9 bases are a match to TRBD1. V lost 5 bases and J lost 3; bases outside the gene matches: 8. Germline loops: CDR1 MNHEY, CDR2 SMNVEV (reference sequence). CDR3 length: 15 residues. The CDR3: CASSPPGQGFYEQYF. The CDR3, as DNA: TGTGCCAGCAGTCCGCCGGGACAGGGATTCTACGAGCAGTACTTC.

CDR3 loop: CASSRGAGTGELFF. Here the CDR3 DNA reads TGTGCCAGCTCACGCGGGGCGGGCACCGGGGAGCTGTTTTTT. This chain joins TRBV18 and TRBJ2-2, with D possibly being TRBD2 (6 bases). From germline, CDR1 is KGHSH and CDR2 LQKENI. V was cut by 4 bases and J by 4 bases, with 10 bases left in between. The CDR3 has 14 amino acids.